This T cell receptor beta chain was retrieved from a study of regulatory T cells in long-lasting Graves disease. Comment on this clonotype: Its matching antigen is unknown.

Study-wide points: Persistent Graves' patients had lower TCR diversity than newly diagnosed ones. Patients with persistent disease showed a bias toward TRBV28, TRBJ1-2 and TRBJ2-5.

Stated time point: newly diagnosed GD, antithyroid drugs for less than 3 months. The TCR library was made from RNA extracted from PBMCs. The CDR3 runs 13 residues. Germline V gene lookup returns CDR1 LNHDA and CDR2 SQIVND (reference sequence). Trimming at V came to 4 bases and at J to 4 bases, leaving 4 bases not matched to a gene. Library construction for TCR beta used iRepertoire HTBI primers and Arm-PCR of CDR3 regions. How the authors handled the data: Identification of gene segments yielded 60 or so TRBV and 13 to 15 TRBJ across samples. TCRdb re-called the multiplex PCR reads with MiXCR, one entry per CDR3 protein. These V and J calls derive from TCRdb rather than the authors' analysis. Found here are a few hundred thousand distinct CDR3 sequences, 16% of them singletons; the top ten hold 25% to 30%. The data also belong to a second study, concerning T cells in Graves' hyperthyroidism and ophthalmopathy. That source reports: Subjects aged 18 to 65 presented with newly diagnosed hyperthyroidism of less than 2 months' duration.

The sequencing used peripheral blood mononuclear cells (PBMCs), collected at new diagnosis, from a patient treated with antithyroid drugs. The gene calls are TRBV19 and TRBJ2-7, with 7 nucleotides matching TRBD1. The origin of this receptor is a man aged 35 to 55 with Graves disease. This chain's CDR3 is CASSKGARYEQYF. CDR3 bases: TGTGCCAGTAGTAAGGGGGCCCGATACGAGCAGTACTTC.